This T cell receptor (beta chain) is drawn from a study of beta chain features in type 1 diabetes. Findings and caveats of the study: There was a moderate but significant shortening of TCRB CDR3s in all four CD4+ subsets of Type 1 diabetes patients. Fewer insertions but more deletions were seen at VDJ junctions in type 1 diabetes patients.

Reverse transcribing all isolated RNA meant expressed TCRB transcripts were sequenced. Repertoires were generated with immunoSEQ multiplex PCR, while TCRdb's copy carries only in-frame clones and drops some. The sample carries about 140,000 clones, less than 8.5% recorded once. A sort by CD45RO/CCR7/CD25/CD127/CD95/CD27 yielded CD4+ naive, central memory, regulatory and stem cell-like memory cells. This clone appeared many times. The antigen remains unidentified. The receptor comes from a woman under 40 in good health. Material for sequencing was central memory CD4+ T cells from blood.

The chain's CDR3 is CASSVHGGSSYNEQFF. CDR3 nucleotides: TGTGCCAGCAGCGTACATGGCGGGAGCTCCTACAATGAGCAGTTCTTC. This chain links TRBV9 with TRBJ2-1; 7 bases match TRBD2. The CDR3 consists of 16 residues. Looked up from germline, CDR1 is SGDLS and CDR2 is YYNGEE. V was clipped by 1 base and J by 0 bases; unmatched bases: 4.